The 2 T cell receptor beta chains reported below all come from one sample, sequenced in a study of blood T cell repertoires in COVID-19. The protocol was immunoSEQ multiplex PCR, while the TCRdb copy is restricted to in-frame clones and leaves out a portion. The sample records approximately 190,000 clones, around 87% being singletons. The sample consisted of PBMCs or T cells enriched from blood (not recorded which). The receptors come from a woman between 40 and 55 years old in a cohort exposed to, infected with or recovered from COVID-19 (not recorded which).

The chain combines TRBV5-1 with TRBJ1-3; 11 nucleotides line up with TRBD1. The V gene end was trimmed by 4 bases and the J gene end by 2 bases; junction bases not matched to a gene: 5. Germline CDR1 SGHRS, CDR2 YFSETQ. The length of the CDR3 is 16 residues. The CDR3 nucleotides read TGCGCCAGCAGCGCCGCGGGACAGGGGGCTGGAAACACCATATATTTT. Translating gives CASSAAGQGAGNTIYF.

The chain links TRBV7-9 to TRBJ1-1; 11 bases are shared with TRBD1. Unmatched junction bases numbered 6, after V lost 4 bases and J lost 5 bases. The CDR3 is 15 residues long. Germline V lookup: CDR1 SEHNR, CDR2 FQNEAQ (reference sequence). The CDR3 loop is CASSSGQGDVTEAFF. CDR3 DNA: TGTGCCAGCAGCTCGGGACAGGGGGATGTAACTGAAGCTTTCTTT.